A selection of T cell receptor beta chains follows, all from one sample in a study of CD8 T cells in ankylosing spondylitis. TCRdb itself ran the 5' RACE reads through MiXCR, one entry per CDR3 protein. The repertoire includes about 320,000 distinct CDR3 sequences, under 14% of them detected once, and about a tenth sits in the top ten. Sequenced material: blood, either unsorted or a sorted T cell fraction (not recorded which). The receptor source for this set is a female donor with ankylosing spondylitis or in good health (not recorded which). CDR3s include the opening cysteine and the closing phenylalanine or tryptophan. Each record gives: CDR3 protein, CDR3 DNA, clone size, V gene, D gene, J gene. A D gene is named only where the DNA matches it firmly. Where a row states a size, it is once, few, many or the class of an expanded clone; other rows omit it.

cdr3_aa: CSATSIRPPGQGTNIQYF
cdr3_nt: TGCAGTGCCACCTCCATCAGACCTCCGGGACAGGGGACAAACATTCAGTACTTC
clone_size: many
v_call: TRBV20-1
d_call: TRBD1
j_call: TRBJ2-4

cdr3_aa: CSVVLSETGGRGEQFF
cdr3_nt: TGCAGCGTCGTGTTATCCGAGACAGGGGGCAGGGGTGAGCAGTTCTTC
clone_size: few
v_call: TRBV29-1
d_call: TRBD1
j_call: TRBJ2-1

cdr3_aa: CATRRDRYGYTF
cdr3_nt: TGTGCCACCCGAAGGGACCGCTATGGCTACACCTTC
clone_size: many
v_call: TRBV5-5
d_call: .
j_call: TRBJ1-2

cdr3_aa: CASSFQGVTGELFF
cdr3_nt: TGTGCCAGCAGTTTTCAGGGGGTTACCGGGGAGCTGTTTTTT
clone_size: .
v_call: TRBV6-2/TRBV6-3
d_call: TRBD1
j_call: TRBJ2-2

cdr3_aa: CASSGAPNQPQQF
cdr3_nt: TGTGCCAGCAGTGGGGCCCCGAATCAGCCCCAGCAATTT
clone_size: .
v_call: TRBV6-2/TRBV6-3
d_call: .
j_call: TRBJ1-5

cdr3_aa: CASSLDPGNEQFF
cdr3_nt: TGTGCCAGCAGCTTAGACCCAGGGAACGAGCAGTTCTTC
clone_size: few
v_call: TRBV11-2
d_call: .
j_call: TRBJ2-1

cdr3_aa: CASSLWTGAFSGNTIYF
cdr3_nt: TGTGCCAGCAGTCTCTGGACAGGGGCCTTCTCTGGAAACACCATATATTTT
clone_size: many
v_call: TRBV12-3/TRBV12-4
d_call: TRBD1
j_call: TRBJ1-3

cdr3_aa: CSTTRGETQYF
cdr3_nt: TGCAGTACCACGCGGGGGGAGACCCAGTACTTC
clone_size: many
v_call: TRBV29-1
d_call: TRBD2
j_call: TRBJ2-5

cdr3_aa: CSASSPQREYNEQFF
cdr3_nt: TGCAGTGCTAGCTCCCCCCAGCGGGAGTACAATGAGCAGTTCTTC
clone_size: many
v_call: TRBV20-1
d_call: TRBD2
j_call: TRBJ2-1

cdr3_aa: CSAAGLGRNQPQHF
cdr3_nt: TGCAGTGCCGCGGGGCTTGGGCGCAATCAGCCCCAGCATTTT
clone_size: few
v_call: TRBV20-1
d_call: .
j_call: TRBJ1-5

cdr3_aa: CSAVKSGGALAFVEQYF
cdr3_nt: TGCAGTGCTGTGAAAAGCGGGGGGGCCCTGGCTTTCGTCGAGCAGTACTTC
clone_size: many
v_call: TRBV20-1
d_call: TRBD2
j_call: TRBJ2-7

cdr3_aa: CASSLEAAFYEQYF
cdr3_nt: TGCGCCAGCAGCTTGGAAGCAGCTTTCTACGAGCAGTACTTC
clone_size: many
v_call: TRBV5-1
d_call: .
j_call: TRBJ2-7

cdr3_aa: CASSTGHRTNTGELFF
cdr3_nt: TGCGCCAGCAGTACGGGACATAGAACGAACACCGGGGAGCTGTTTTTT
clone_size: many
v_call: TRBV5-1
d_call: .
j_call: TRBJ2-2

cdr3_aa: CASSLAGGHGTEAFF
cdr3_nt: TGTGCCAGCAGTTTAGCTGGGGGGCACGGCACTGAAGCTTTCTTT
clone_size: many
v_call: TRBV12-3/TRBV12-4
d_call: .
j_call: TRBJ1-1